Listed below are T cell receptor beta chains from one sample, sequenced in a study of T cell responses to AZD1222 COVID-19 vaccine. Produced via immunoSEQ multiplex PCR; TCRdb's table is partial and in-frame only. The sample holds over 100,000 clones, 80% to 95% seen once. The sample here was peripheral blood, taken on day 0 of AZD1222 vaccination. The origin of the receptors is an adult in good health. The CDR3 runs from the conserved cysteine through the conserved F or W. A row's size may be missing; if present it is once, few, many or a size class.

CDR3	size	V	J
CASSEAGSLDTQYF	NA	TRBV6-1	TRBJ2-3
CASSIGDGSYEQYF	NA	TRBV19	TRBJ2-7
CASSLAQGAYGYTF	NA	TRBV7-9	TRBJ1-2
CSVGRQYSYEQYF	NA	TRBV29-1	TRBJ2-7
CASSFKGNTEAFF	NA	TRBV5-1	TRBJ1-1
CASSPGISNQPQHF	NA	TRBV5-1	TRBJ1-5
CATSDARREGEKLFF	NA	TRBV24-1	TRBJ1-4
CASSMGQGTRGEQFF	once	TRBV19	TRBJ2-1
CASSQVNRDYEQYF	NA	TRBV4-1	TRBJ2-7
CASRGRTPNTEAFF	NA	TRBV6-5	TRBJ1-1
CASSLGGSRSPLHF	NA	TRBV13	TRBJ1-6
CASSPRDSLYGYTF	NA	TRBV10-1	TRBJ1-2
CASSLDRENSPLHF	once	TRBV5-1	TRBJ1-6
CSARRADTQYF	NA	TRBV20-1	TRBJ2-3
CASSEHKNTEAFF	NA	TRBV6-1	TRBJ1-1
CASSAREGVKDEQYF	NA	TRBV9	TRBJ2-7
CASSTQTGVVGYTF	NA	TRBV6-5	TRBJ1-2
CASRQDGVRSYGYTF	few	TRBV7-8	TRBJ1-2
CASSFQQGATEAFF	once	TRBV7-9	TRBJ1-1
CASSDPGLAGGHSEQFF	NA	TRBV7-2	TRBJ2-1
CASSQDHSYEQYF	NA	TRBV4-3	TRBJ2-7
CASCPGRSYGYTF	NA	TRBV25-1	TRBJ1-2
CASSLAGTSGGRETQYF	NA	TRBV7-8	TRBJ2-5